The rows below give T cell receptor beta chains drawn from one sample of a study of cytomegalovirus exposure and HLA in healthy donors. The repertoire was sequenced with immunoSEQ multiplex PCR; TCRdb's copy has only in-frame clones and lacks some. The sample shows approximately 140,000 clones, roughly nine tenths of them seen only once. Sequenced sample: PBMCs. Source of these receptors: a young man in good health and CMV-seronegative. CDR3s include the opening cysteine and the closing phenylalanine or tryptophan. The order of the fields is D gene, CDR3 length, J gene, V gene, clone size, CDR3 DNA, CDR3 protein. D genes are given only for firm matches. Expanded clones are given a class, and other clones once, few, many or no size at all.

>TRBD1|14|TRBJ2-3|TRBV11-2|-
TGTGCCAGCAGCTCAACAGGGGGCGCAGATACGCAGTATTTT
CASSSTGGADTQYF
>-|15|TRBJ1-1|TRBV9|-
TGTGCCAGCAGCGTAGCCGGGGGAGCAAACACTGAAGCTTTCTTT
CASSVAGGANTEAFF
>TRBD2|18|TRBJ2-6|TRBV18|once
TGTGCCAGCTCACCCACTAGCGGGAGGGCTCTCGGGGCCAACGTCCTGACTTTC
CASSPTSGRALGANVLTF
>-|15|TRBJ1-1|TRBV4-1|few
TGCGCCAGCAGCCAAGAAAGGAGGGGACGGACTGAAGCTTTCTTT
CASSQERRGRTEAFF
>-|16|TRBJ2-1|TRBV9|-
TGTGCCAGCAGCGTAACACTAGGCAGCTCCTACAATGAGCAGTTCTTC
CASSVTLGSSYNEQFF
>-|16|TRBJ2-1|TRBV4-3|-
TGCGCCAGCAGCCAAGCCCGGACTAAATTTGGGGATGAGCAGTTCTTC
CASSQARTKFGDEQFF
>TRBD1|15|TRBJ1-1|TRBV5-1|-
TGCGCCAGCAGCAGGGCCGGGACAGAGAACACTGAAGCTTTCTTT
CASSRAGTENTEAFF
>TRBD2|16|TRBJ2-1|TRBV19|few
TGTGCCAGTAGTATCGGGACTAGCGGGAGGGGAAATGAGCAGTTCTTC
CASSIGTSGRGNEQFF
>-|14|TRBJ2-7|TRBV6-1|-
TGTGCCAGCAGCCCCGGACAGATCCTAAACGAGCAGTACTTC
CASSPGQILNEQYF
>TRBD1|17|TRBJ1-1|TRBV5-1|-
TGCGCCAGCAGCCCGTGGACAGGAAGATCGTTGGACACTGAAGCTTTCTTT
CASSPWTGRSLDTEAFF
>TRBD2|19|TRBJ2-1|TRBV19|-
TGTGCCAGTAGTCTCGGGCTAGCAACGGGAGGTCTGTCCTACAATGAGCAGTTCTTC
CASSLGLATGGLSYNEQFF
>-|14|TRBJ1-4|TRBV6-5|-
TGTGCCAGCAGTCGTTTAGCAACTAATGAAAAACTGTTTTTT
CASSRLATNEKLFF
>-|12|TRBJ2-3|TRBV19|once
TGTGCCAGTAGTGTGACTACAGATACGCAGTATTTT
CASSVTTDTQYF
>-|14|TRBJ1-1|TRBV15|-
TGTGCCACCAGCAGAGACAGGATAAACACTGAAGCTTTCTTT
CATSRDRINTEAFF
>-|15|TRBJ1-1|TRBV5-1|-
TGCGCCAGCAGCTTAGACCCTCTGGAGGGGACTGAAGCTTTCTTT
CASSLDPLEGTEAFF
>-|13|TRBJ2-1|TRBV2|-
TGTGCCAGCAGCCCCTGGCAGGGCCATGAGCAGTTCTTC
CASSPWQGHEQFF
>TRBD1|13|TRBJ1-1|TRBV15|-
TGTGCCACCAGCAAGGGACAGGGGACTGAAGCTTTCTTT
CATSKGQGTEAFF
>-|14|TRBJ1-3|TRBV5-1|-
TGCGCCAGCAGTCTGGACACTTCTGGAAACACCATATATTTT
CASSLDTSGNTIYF
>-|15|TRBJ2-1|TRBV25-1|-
TGTGCCAGCAGTGAACAGGGCAGAACCCTCAATGAGCAGTTCTTC
CASSEQGRTLNEQFF
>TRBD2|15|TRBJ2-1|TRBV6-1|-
TGTGCCAGCAGAGCGAGCGGGGGCTCCTACAATGAGCAGTTCTTC
CASRASGGSYNEQFF
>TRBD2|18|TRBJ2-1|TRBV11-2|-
TGTGCCAGCAGCTTATATCCCCGGCCGACTAGCGGGTTTAATGAGCAGTTCTTC
CASSLYPRPTSGFNEQFF
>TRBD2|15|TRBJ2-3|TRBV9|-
TGTGCCAGCAGCGTTATAGCGGCGGGGGCAGATACGCAGTATTTT
CASSVIAAGADTQYF
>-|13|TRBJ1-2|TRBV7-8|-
TGTGCCAGCAGCTCCCCCCCAGTCTATGGCTACACCTTC
CASSSPPVYGYTF
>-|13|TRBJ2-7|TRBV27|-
TGTGCCAGCAGTTTCCCGAGCTCCTACGAGCAGTACTTC
CASSFPSSYEQYF
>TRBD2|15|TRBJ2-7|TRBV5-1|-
TGCGCCAGCAGCCCGACTAGCGGGGTTTCCTACGAGCAGTACTTC
CASSPTSGVSYEQYF
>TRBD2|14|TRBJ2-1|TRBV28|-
TGTGCCAGCAGTGCTAGCGGAGTCTACAATGAGCAGTTCTTC
CASSASGVYNEQFF
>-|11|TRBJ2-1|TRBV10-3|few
TGTGCCATCAGGAGAGACAATGAGCAGTTCTTC
CAIRRDNEQFF
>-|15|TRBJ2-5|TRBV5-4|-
TGTGCCAGCAGCGGTGGTGGGGCGGACCAAGAGACCCAGTACTTC
CASSGGGADQETQYF
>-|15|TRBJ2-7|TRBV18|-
TGTGCCAGCTCACCACCGGGGCCACCTAGGGTCGAGCAGTACTTC
CASSPPGPPRVEQYF
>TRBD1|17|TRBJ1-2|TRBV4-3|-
TGCGCCAGCAGCCAAGGAGTGGGGACAGGGGATCTCTATGGCTACACCTTC
CASSQGVGTGDLYGYTF
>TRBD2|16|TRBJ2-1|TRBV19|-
TGTGCCAGTAGTGAATCTAGCGGGGGATCCTACAATGAGCAGTTCTTC
CASSESSGGSYNEQFF
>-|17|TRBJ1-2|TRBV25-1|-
TGTGCCAGCAGTGATGGGGCAGGTTCCGTGATTAACTATGGCTACACCTTC
CASSDGAGSVINYGYTF
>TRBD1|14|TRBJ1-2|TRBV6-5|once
TGTGCCAGCAGTCCCCGGGGGACAGGGTATGGCTACACCTTC
CASSPRGTGYGYTF
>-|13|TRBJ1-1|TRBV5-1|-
TGCGCCAGCAGCTTTCAGGGGTCATCTGAAGCTTTCTTT
CASSFQGSSEAFF
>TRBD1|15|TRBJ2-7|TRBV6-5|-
TGTGCCAGCAGTTTCACCGGGACAGGACACCACGAGCAGTACTTC
CASSFTGTGHHEQYF
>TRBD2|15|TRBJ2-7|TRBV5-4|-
TGTGCCAGCAGCTTATCTAGCGGAAGGACCTACGAGCAGTACTTC
CASSLSSGRTYEQYF
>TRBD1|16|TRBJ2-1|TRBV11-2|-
TGTGCCAGCAGCTCCCAGAGGGACAGGGTGGGCAATGAGCAGTTCTTC
CASSSQRDRVGNEQFF
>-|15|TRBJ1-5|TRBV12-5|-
TGTGCTAGTGGTTTGGACGGAGATAGCAATCAGCCCCAGCATTTT
CASGLDGDSNQPQHF
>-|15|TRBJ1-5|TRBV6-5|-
TGTGCCAGCAGTTACTCCGGGACAACTACCCAGCCCCAGCATTTT
CASSYSGTTTQPQHF
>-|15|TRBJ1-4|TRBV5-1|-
TGCGCCAGCAGCTTGGCTCCGGGAACTAATGAAAAACTGTTTTTT
CASSLAPGTNEKLFF
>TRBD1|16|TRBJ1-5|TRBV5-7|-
TGTGCCAGCAGCAGATGGACAGGGGGTCGAAATCAGCCCCAGCATTTT
CASSRWTGGRNQPQHF
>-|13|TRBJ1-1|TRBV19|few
TGTGCCACCTTTGGACGGGAGAACACTGAAGCTTTCTTT
CATFGRENTEAFF
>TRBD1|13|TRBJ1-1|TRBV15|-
TGTGCCACCAGCAGAGGGACAGGGTCTGAAGCTTTCTTT
CATSRGTGSEAFF
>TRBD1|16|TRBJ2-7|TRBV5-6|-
TGTGCCAGCAGCACTCAGTGGGACAGGGAGACCTACGAGCAGTACTTC
CASSTQWDRETYEQYF
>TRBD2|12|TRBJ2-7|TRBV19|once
TGTGCCAGTAGAGCTAGCGGATACGAGCAGTACTTC
CASRASGYEQYF
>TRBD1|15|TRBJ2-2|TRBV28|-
TGTGCCAGCAGGAAACAGGGGGCTGACACCGGGGAGCTGTTTTTT
CASRKQGADTGELFF
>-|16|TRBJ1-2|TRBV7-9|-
TGTGCCAGCAGCTTAGAGGGCGGGGTAGTAACCTATGGCTACACCTTC
CASSLEGGVVTYGYTF
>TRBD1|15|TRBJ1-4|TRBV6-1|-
TGTGCCAGCAGTGAGTCCGGGACAGGGGATGAAAAACTGTTTTTT
CASSESGTGDEKLFF
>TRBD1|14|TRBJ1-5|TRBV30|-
TGTGCCTGGAGTTACGACAGGGATTTTCAGCCCCAGCATTTT
CAWSYDRDFQPQHF
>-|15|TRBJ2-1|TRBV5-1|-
TGCGCCAGCAGCTTGGGACAGAGCTCCTACAATGAGCAGTTCTTC
CASSLGQSSYNEQFF
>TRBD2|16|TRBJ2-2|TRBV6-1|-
TGTGCCAGCAGTGACCCTAGCGGGAGATGGACCGGGGAGCTGTTTTTT
CASSDPSGRWTGELFF
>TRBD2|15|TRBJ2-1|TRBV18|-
TGTGCCAGCTCATCGGGACTAGCGGGAGGCGATGAGCAGTTCTTC
CASSSGLAGGDEQFF